A selection of T cell receptor beta chains follows, all from one sample in a study of shared T cell receptors in the human thymus. Data came from immunoSEQ multiplex PCR; TCRdb stores just in-frame clones and leaves some out. The sample includes about 660,000 clones, roughly 90% of them seen just once. The same sample was also used in a study of human thymus T cells.

Sequencing was done on a sample of thymocytes. Source of these receptors: a boy under two years old with a congenital heart defect. CDR3s include the opening cysteine and the closing phenylalanine or tryptophan. The D gene is left open where the match is weak. Some rows have no size entry. The others give once, few or many, or a class for an expanded clone.

>TRBJ1-2|TRBV27|-|TRBD1|15
CASSPGTGRNYGYTF
TGTGCCAGCAGTCCAGGGACAGGGAGAAACTATGGCTACACCTTC
>TRBJ2-2|TRBV30|-|TRBD1|14
CASSGTGNTGELFF
TGTGCCTCTTCCGGGACAGGAAACACCGGGGAGCTGTTTTTT
>TRBJ1-4|TRBV7-9|few|-|13
CASSRRGDEKLFF
TGTGCCAGCAGCCGCCGGGGTGATGAAAAACTGTTTTTT
>TRBJ1-1|TRBV21-1|few|-|11
CATRRNTEAFF
TGTGCCACCAGGAGGAACACTGAAGCTTTCTTT
>TRBJ1-1|TRBV10-1|-|TRBD1|17
CASVGNGDRKMNTEAFF
TGCGCCAGCGTGGGGAATGGGGACAGAAAGATGAACACTGAAGCTTTCTTT
>TRBJ2-3|TRBV12-5|-|TRBD1|17
CASGLRDRALFTDTQYF
TGTGCTAGTGGTTTGCGAGACAGGGCTCTTTTTACAGATACGCAGTATTTT
>TRBJ1-1|TRBV7-2|-|-|16
CASSLGRRGGNTEAFF
TGTGCCAGCAGCTTAGGGAGGAGGGGAGGGAACACTGAAGCTTTCTTT
>TRBJ2-3|TRBV27|-|TRBD2|15
CASSWTSGYPDTQYF
TGTGCCAGCAGCTGGACTAGCGGTTATCCAGATACGCAGTATTTT
>TRBJ2-1|TRBV1|-|-|17
CTSSQETEPGGSYEQFF
TGCACCAGCAGCCAAGAGACTGAGCCGGGAGGGTCGTATGAGCAGTTCTTC
>TRBJ1-2|TRBV6-5|once|TRBD1|16
CASSYGQGSGNYGYTF
TGTGCCAGCAGTTACGGACAGGGGTCCGGTAACTATGGCTACACCTTC
>TRBJ2-2|TRBV6-1|once|TRBD2|17
CASSESLAGPGTGELFF
TGTGCCAGCAGTGAAAGTCTAGCGGGACCGGGCACCGGGGAGCTGTTTTTT
>TRBJ1-4|TRBV6-5|few|-|14
CASSYAGDDEKLFF
TGTGCCAGCAGTTACGCAGGGGACGATGAAAAACTGTTTTTT
>TRBJ1-2|TRBV6-1|-|-|14
CASSESGGDYGYTF
TGTGCCAGCAGTGAATCCGGGGGAGACTATGGCTACACCTTC
>TRBJ2-6|TRBV30|-|-|20
CAWSPLLRMTESGGANVLTF
TGTGCCTGGAGTCCCCTACTACGGATGACGGAGTCTGGTGGGGCCAACGTCCTGACTTTC
>TRBJ1-6|TRBV30|-|TRBD1|15
CAWRKQGARASPLHF
TGTGCCTGGAGGAAACAGGGGGCTCGCGCCTCACCCCTCCACTTT
>TRBJ2-5|TRBV7-2|-|-|13
CASMRGNWETQYF
TGTGCCAGCATGCGCGGAAATTGGGAGACCCAGTACTTC
>TRBJ1-2|TRBV5-1|-|-|11
CASSSGGGYTF
TGCGCCAGCAGCTCAGGTGGCGGCTACACCTTC
>TRBJ2-4|TRBV4-1|-|TRBD2|16
CASSQGREGSKNIQYF
TGCGCCAGCAGCCAAGGGCGGGAGGGCTCCAAAAACATTCAGTACTTC
>TRBJ1-2|TRBV7-9|-|-|11
CASSFGQLGTF
TGTGCCAGCAGCTTCGGACAGCTCGGGACCTTC
>TRBJ2-1|TRBV2|-|TRBD2|16
CASMLGTSMSYNEQFF
TGTGCCAGCATGCTTGGGACTAGCATGTCCTACAATGAGCAGTTCTTC
>TRBJ2-2|TRBV4-2|-|TRBD2|19
CASSQGLLAGRAGTGELFF
TGTGCCAGCAGCCAAGGTCTCCTAGCGGGAAGGGCGGGCACCGGGGAGCTGTTTTTT
>TRBJ2-7|TRBV27|few|-|14
CASRPLGADYEQYF
TGTGCCAGCAGGCCCTTAGGGGCGGACTACGAGCAGTACTTC
>TRBJ2-7|TRBV11-2|-|-|13
CASTPGIAYEQYF
TGTGCCAGCACCCCGGGTATAGCCTACGAGCAGTACTTC
>TRBJ2-1|TRBV19|few|-|14
CASSNQGGHNEQFF
TGTGCCAGTAGTAATCAGGGTGGCCACAATGAGCAGTTCTTC
>TRBJ2-5|TRBV28|-|-|16
CASSLCIRNYQETQYF
TGTGCCAGCAGTTTATGCATTAGAAACTACCAAGAGACCCAGTACTTC
>TRBJ1-2|TRBV14|once|-|15
CASSQGLPRNYGYTF
TGTGCCAGCAGCCAAGGTCTGCCGAGAAACTATGGCTACACCTTC
>TRBJ2-5|TRBV6-5|-|-|13
CASSYSSQETQYF
TGTGCCAGCAGTTACTCGAGCCAAGAGACCCAGTACTTC
>TRBJ1-1|TRBV5-6|-|-|15
CASSSLSPGVTEAFF
TGTGCCAGCAGCTCGCTTAGTCCCGGGGTTACTGAAGCTTTCTTT
>TRBJ2-5|TRBV5-4|-|-|13
CAYRRDNQETQYF
TGTGCCTATAGACGGGACAACCAAGAGACCCAGTACTTC
>TRBJ2-7|TRBV7-6|-|TRBD2|15
CASSSPGLADYEQYF
TGTGCCAGCAGCTCCCCGGGACTAGCGGACTACGAGCAGTACTTC
>TRBJ2-5|TRBV7-9|-|TRBD1|15
CASSSGTGWKETQYF
TGTGCCAGCAGCTCGGGGACAGGGTGGAAAGAGACCCAGTACTTC
>TRBJ2-7|TRBV27|-|TRBD2|20
CASRPHTGQTSGGNSYEQYF
TGTGCCAGCAGGCCTCACACAGGACAGACTAGCGGGGGAAACTCCTACGAGCAGTACTTC
>TRBJ2-7|TRBV4-2|-|TRBD1|16
CASSQGQPPRPYEQYF
TGTGCCAGCAGCCAGGGACAGCCCCCTAGGCCCTACGAGCAGTACTTC
>TRBJ1-5|TRBV19|-|-|14
CASSMLRGNQPQHF
TGTGCCAGTAGTATGCTTCGAGGGAATCAGCCCCAGCATTTT
>TRBJ2-2|TRBV9|-|-|17
CASSRPLSVLRTGELFF
TGTGCCAGCAGCCGGCCCTTGAGCGTTTTACGGACCGGGGAGCTGTTTTTT
>TRBJ2-7|TRBV27|once|-|12
CASGRGSYEQYF
TGTGCCAGTGGACGGGGGTCCTACGAGCAGTACTTC
>TRBJ2-1|TRBV7-6|-|TRBD2|16
CASSSPQGGSYNEQFF
TGTGCCAGCAGCTCGCCCCAGGGAGGGTCCTACAATGAGCAGTTCTTC
>TRBJ2-2|TRBV4-3|few|TRBD2|15
CASTSGRVNTGELFF
TGCGCCAGCACGAGCGGGAGGGTGAACACCGGGGAGCTGTTTTTT
>TRBJ1-5|TRBV4-1|few|-|14
CASSRAGLNQPQHF
TGCGCCAGCAGCCGCGCGGGGCTCAATCAGCCCCAGCATTTT
>TRBJ2-7|TRBV11-2|-|-|14
CASSSTRRAYEQYF
TGTGCCAGCAGCTCAACCCGGCGGGCCTACGAGCAGTACTTC
>TRBJ2-2|TRBV5-4|-|-|15
CASSLASRNSGELFF
TGTGCCAGCAGCTTGGCTAGTAGGAACTCCGGGGAGCTGTTTTTT
>TRBJ2-3|TRBV5-1|-|-|14
CASSIRVGTDTQYF
TGCGCCAGCAGCATCCGGGTCGGCACAGATACGCAGTATTTT
>TRBJ2-2|TRBV7-9|once|-|14
CASSLDTSTGELFF
TGTGCCAGCAGCTTAGATACAAGTACCGGGGAGCTGTTTTTT
>TRBJ1-5|TRBV19|few|-|16
CASSIQGQGGNQPQHF
TGTGCCAGTAGTATTCAGGGCCAGGGAGGGAATCAGCCCCAGCATTTT
>TRBJ2-1|TRBV2|-|TRBD2|20
CASSEACGGRSGSSYNEQFF
TGTGCCAGCAGTGAAGCTTGTGGGGGAAGAAGCGGGAGCTCCTACAATGAGCAGTTCTTC
>TRBJ2-3|TRBV4-3|once|-|17
CASSRRGGAGSTDTQYF
TGCGCCAGCAGCCGTCGAGGGGGAGCGGGGAGCACAGATACGCAGTATTTT
>TRBJ2-2|TRBV4-3|few|TRBD2|18
CASSQEPSGSRNTGELFF
TGCGCCAGCAGCCAAGAGCCTAGCGGGAGTCGGAACACCGGGGAGCTGTTTTTT
>TRBJ2-7|TRBV4-1|-|TRBD2|17
CASSQAESGRAFYEQYF
TGCGCCAGCAGCCAAGCCGAGAGCGGGAGGGCCTTTTACGAGCAGTACTTC